These 17 T cell receptor beta chains originate from one sample sequenced in a study of blood T cell repertoires in COVID-19. TCRdb keeps only in-frame clones here, not all; method: immunoSEQ multiplex PCR. This sample yields some 400,000 clones, of which around 87% are seen a single time; about 2.9% belongs to the top ten. The sequenced sample consisted of peripheral blood. These receptor sequences come from a human donor in a cohort sampled during active COVID-19.

A few counts support this clone. The V gene is TRBV19, the J gene TRBJ2-6; TRBD1 matches 7 bases. V was clipped by 1 base and J by 0 bases; unmatched bases: 3. The germline CDR1 and CDR2 sequences are LNHDA and SQIVND (reference sequence). This CDR3 is 17 amino acids long. For the CDR3, the DNA is TGTGCCAGTAGTATAGGGGGGACAGCCTCTGGGGCCAACGTCCTGACTTTC. Translation gives CASSIGGTASGANVLTF.

The CDR3 sequence is CASLGRGNEQFF. The DNA for the CDR3 is TGTGCCAGCCTGGGGAGAGGCAATGAGCAGTTCTTC. J is TRBJ2-1 and V is TRBV7-9, with TRBD2 as a possible D gene (5 bases). Germline CDR1 and CDR2: SEHNR and FQNEAQ (reference sequence). CDR3 size: 12 residues. V lost 8 bases to trimming and J lost 6 bases, with 11 bases between them.

The chain has TRBV4-1 and TRBJ1-2, with D unclear. Between the trimmed V and J ends, which lost 0 bases and 6 bases, there was a span of 8 bases. Germline CDR1 is MGHRA and CDR2 is YSYEKL. The CDR3 contains 13 residues. This CDR3 reads CASSQEGRDGYTF. CDR3 in DNA: TGCGCCAGCAGCCAAGAGGGGAGAGATGGCTACACCTTC.

The V call is TRBV6-6, the J call TRBJ2-1; TRBD2 is a possible D gene (7 bases). CDR3 length: 15 residues. The germline V gene encodes CDR1 MNHNY and CDR2 SVGAGI (reference sequence). The V end was cut by 0 bases, the J end by 8 bases, with 14 bases between. In DNA, the CDR3 is TGTGCCAGCAGTTACTCTTGGGGGGGCGGCGATGAGCAGTTCTTC. Amino acid sequence: CASSYSWGGGDEQFF.

This clone was seen only once. The chain joins TRBV12-3 or TRBV12-4 to TRBJ1-2, with a weak D call TRBD1 (5 bases). The V and J ends lost 6 bases and 1 base respectively, with 9 bases between them. There are 13 residues in the CDR3. In DNA, the CDR3 is TGTGCCAGCAGCAGCGGGGGTAACTATGGCTACACCTTC. It specifies CASSSGGNYGYTF.

The chain carries TRBV10-3 and TRBJ2-1; 13 nucleotides agree with TRBD2. The V gene end was trimmed by 3 bases and the J gene end by 8 bases; junction bases not matched to a gene: 13. This CDR3 is built from 18 residues. Germline CDR1 is ENHRY and CDR2 is SYGVKD. CDR3 nucleotide sequence: TGTGCCATCAGTGATACACCCCTACTAGCGGGAGGGTCCGATGAGCAGTTCTTC. Translating it yields CAISDTPLLAGGSDEQFF.

This chain uses TRBV19 with TRBJ1-1; TRBD1 matches 9 bases. Germline V gives CDR1 LNHDA, CDR2 SQIVND (reference sequence). Trimming took 3 bases from V and 8 from J; bases not matched to a gene: 7. The CDR3 loop spans 14 amino acids. The CDR3 DNA reads as TGTGCCAGTAGTATTGGGACAGGGAGGGGAGAAGCTTTCTTT. Translation: CASSIGTGRGEAFF. Drawing the rest from reference TRBV19 and TRBJ1-1, the complete variable domain is DGGITQSPKYLFRKEGQNVTLSCEQNLNHDAMYWYRQDPGQGLRLIYYSQIVNDFQKGDIAEGYSVSREKKESFPLTVTSAQKNPTAFYLCASSIGTGRGEAFFGQGTRLTVV.

This clone was seen only a few times. This chain joins TRBV5-1 and TRBJ1-2, with TRBD1 matching over 7 bases. The CDR3 sequence is 14 residues long. J gave up 5 bases and V 4 bases, and 8 bases lay outside the gene matches. CDR1 is SGHRS, CDR2 YFSETQ, per germline. The CDR3, as DNA: TGCGCCAGCAGCCCCGGGACAGTGGCTTATGGCTACACCTTC. Its protein product is CASSPGTVAYGYTF. Looking up the rest from reference TRBV5-1 and TRBJ1-2 gives the full variable domain: KAGVTQTPRYLIKTRGQQVTLSCSPISGHRSVSWYQQTPGQGLQFLFEYFSETQRNKGNFPGRFSGRQFSNSRSEMNVSTLELGDSALYLCASSPGTVAYGYTFGSGTRLTVV.

The chain combines TRBV9 with TRBJ2-1; 9 bases align to TRBD2. Losses at the gene ends were 4 bases for V and 5 bases for J; bases not matched to a gene: 10. The germline V gene encodes CDR1 SGDLS and CDR2 YYNGEE. The CDR3 length is 16 residues. CDR3 protein: CASSTRASGTHNEQFF. DNA of the CDR3: TGTGCCAGCAGCACCCGGGCTAGCGGGACCCACAATGAGCAGTTCTTC.

The chain couples TRBV5-1 to TRBJ2-7; no reliable D call. This CDR3 has 11 residues. Looked up from germline, CDR1 is SGHRS and CDR2 is YFSETQ. V was cut by 10 bases and J by 2 bases, with 10 bases left in between. The CDR3 is CASSEAYEQYF. Written as DNA, the CDR3 is TGCGCCTCCTCTGAGGCCTACGAGCAGTACTTC.

The J gene is TRBJ2-2, the V gene TRBV25-1, with TRBD1 matching over 9 bases. CDR3 length: 16 amino acids. CDR1 is MGHDK and CDR2 is SYGVNS in the germline V gene. The ends lost 4 bases at V and 6 bases at J; junction bases unmatched: 9. The CDR3 is CASSGPPGQGPGELFF. The CDR3 region has the DNA TGTGCCAGCAGTGGACCCCCGGGACAGGGTCCCGGGGAGCTGTTTTTT. Full variable domain (missing parts from reference TRBV25-1 and TRBJ2-2): EADIYQTPRYLVIGTGKKITLECSQTMGHDKMYWYQQDPGMELHLIHYSYGVNSTEKGDLSSESTVSRIRTEHFPLTLESARPSHTSQYLCASSGPPGQGPGELFFGEGSRLTVL.

This clone was seen a few times. The gene calls are TRBV4-1 and TRBJ2-1, with TRBD2 matching over 13 bases. The CDR3 is made up of 16 amino acids. V lost 5 bases, J lost 7 bases, and 8 bases stayed unmatched. Germline CDR1 is MGHRA and CDR2 is YSYEKL. The CDR3 nucleotides read TGCGCCAGCAGCACTCGGACTAGCGGGAGTAATAATGAGCAGTTCTTC. Its translation is CASSTRTSGSNNEQFF.

The chain uses TRBV13 and TRBJ2-1; TRBD2 aligns across 10 bases. This CDR3 is built from 15 residues. Per germline, CDR1 PRHDT and CDR2 FYEKMQ (reference sequence). The V gene end was trimmed by 3 bases and the J gene end by 12 bases; junction bases not matched to a gene: 11. CDR3 in amino acids: CASSFGSSGSVRQFF. CDR3 coding DNA: TGTGCCAGCAGCTTTGGGTCTAGCGGGAGTGTTCGGCAGTTCTTC.

The count of this clone is one. The V and J genes are TRBV4-1 and TRBJ2-3; 12 bases map to TRBD2. Germline assignment: CDR1 MGHRA and CDR2 YSYEKL. The CDR3 has 15 residues. The junction had 5 bases not matched to a gene; V was cut back by 5 bases and J by 5 bases. CDR3: CASSSTGLAGDTQYF. The CDR3 DNA follows: TGCGCCAGCAGCTCTACGGGACTAGCGGGAGATACGCAGTATTTT.

CDR3 DNA: TGTGCCAGCAGCCTTAGACAGGACGCCACCACAAATGAGCAGTTCTTC. It is translated as CASSLRQDATTNEQFF. The genes are TRBV14 and TRBJ2-1; tentatively, D is TRBD1 (6 bases). Per the germline V gene, CDR1 is SGHDN and CDR2 is FVKESK. This CDR3 is built from 16 residues. Trimming shortened V by 4 bases and J by 7 bases, and 20 bases separated the two germline ends.

This sequence joins TRBV5-5 and TRBJ2-3, with 7 nucleotides matching TRBD1. Germline lookup yields CDR1 SGHKS and CDR2 YYEKEE (reference sequence). The V segment lost 0 bases and the J segment 0 bases; nucleotides outside the gene matches: 1. The CDR3 loop spans 15 amino acids. The CDR3 DNA is TGTGCCAGCAGCTTGGGACAGGGAAGCACAGATACGCAGTATTTT. It yields the protein CASSLGQGSTDTQYF.

The chain is built from TRBV7-6 and TRBJ1-1, with D perhaps matching TRBD1 (6 bases). Germline CDR1 is SGHVS and CDR2 is FNYEAQ. Trimming removed 1 base from V and 4 bases from J, with 16 bases in between. The CDR3 loop spans 16 amino acids. The DNA of the CDR3 is TGTGCCAGCAGCTTAGGGGCATCCAGGGGCGGCACTGAAGCTTTCTTT. Protein product: CASSLGASRGGTEAFF. Based on the CDR3 plus reference TRBV7-6 and TRBJ1-1, the full variable domain is GAGVSQSPRYKVTKRGQDVALRCDPISGHVSLYWYRQALGQGPEFLTYFNYEAQQDKSGLPNDRFSAERPEGSISTLTIQRTEQRDSAMYRCASSLGASRGGTEAFFGQGTRLTVV.